This T cell receptor (beta chain) was recovered during a study of siplizumab effects on memory and regulatory T cells. The assay was immunoSEQ multiplex PCR, and TCRdb's table has in-frame clones only and misses some. This sample has some 100,000 clones, with about 94% found just once. Details on this clone: Its specificity is unknown.

Study conclusions and caveats: Reactions containing siplizumab showed mappable alloreactive CD4+ clones averaging roughly 70% Treg-derived, versus roughly 25% in controls. Only a minority of proliferating CD4+ or CD8+ clones had an assignable naive or memory phenotype, with roughly 75-95% lacking one. The authors did not confirm suppressive function in proliferating Tregs from siplizumab cultures. Assignment to unstimulated subsets succeeded for only a minor fraction of the alloreactive clones.

The material sequenced was non-Treg CD4+ T cells sorted from blood. This sequence was found in a human donor in good health.

CDR3 region: CASSKPGQGAYEQYF. The DNA for the CDR3 is TGTGCCAGCAGTAAGCCGGGACAGGGGGCTTACGAGCAGTACTTC. The chain links TRBV27 to TRBJ2-7; 12 nucleotides agree with TRBD1. Looked up from germline, CDR1 is MNHEY and CDR2 is SMNVEV (reference sequence). With V trimmed by 5 bases and J by 4 bases, 6 bases remained unmatched. The CDR3 is 15 amino acids.